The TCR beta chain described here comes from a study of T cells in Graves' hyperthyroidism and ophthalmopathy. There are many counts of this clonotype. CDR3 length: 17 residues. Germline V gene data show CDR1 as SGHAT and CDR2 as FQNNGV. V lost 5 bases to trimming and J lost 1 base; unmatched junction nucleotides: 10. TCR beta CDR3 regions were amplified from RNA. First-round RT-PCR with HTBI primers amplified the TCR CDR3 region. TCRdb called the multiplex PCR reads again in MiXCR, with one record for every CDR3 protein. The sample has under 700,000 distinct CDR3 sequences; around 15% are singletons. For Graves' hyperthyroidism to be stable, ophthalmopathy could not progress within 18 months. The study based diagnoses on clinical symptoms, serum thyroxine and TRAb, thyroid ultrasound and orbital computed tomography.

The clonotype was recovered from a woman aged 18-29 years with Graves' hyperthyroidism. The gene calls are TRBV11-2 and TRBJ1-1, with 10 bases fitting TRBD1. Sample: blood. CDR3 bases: TGTGCCAGCAGCCGGGACAGGGGTGATCGTAAGAACACTGAAGCTTTCTTT. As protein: CASSRDRGDRKNTEAFF.